This entry lists 11 T cell receptor beta chains sequenced from one sample in a study of Ad26.COV2.S vaccination and SARS-CoV-2 variants. The sample's treatment: around 19 received Ad26.COV2.S at low or high dose, single or two shots; several received placebo; per-sample allocation not given. Repertoires come from day 63 after the first vaccine or placebo injection. The repertoire was sequenced with immunoSEQ multiplex PCR; TCRdb's copy has only in-frame clones and lacks some. The sample holds 300,000 to 350,000 clones, around 89% seen once. The specimen was peripheral blood, collected in a trial of Ad26.COV2.S vaccine versus placebo. The receptors were sampled from a person aged 18-60 years who received the Ad26.COV2.S COVID-19 vaccine or a placebo.

A single count supports this clone. The chain carries TRBV25-1 and TRBJ1-1; TRBD1 might be the D (5 bases). Germline V gene data show CDR1 as MGHDK and CDR2 as SYGVNS. V dropped 6 bases and J dropped 0 bases, with 11 bases sitting between them. The CDR3 runs 14 residues. CDR3 coding DNA: TGTGCCAGCAGCGTTGGACAAGTGAACACTGAAGCTTTCTTT. It is translated as CASSVGQVNTEAFF.

The chain has TRBV6-5 and TRBJ2-1, with D possibly matching TRBD1 (6 bases). V lost 2 bases, J lost 0 bases, and 8 bases lay in between. The V gene's germline CDR1 is MNHEY and CDR2 SVGAGI. The CDR3 has 15 residues. The CDR3 is CASSYDRSSYNEQFF. CDR3 DNA sequence: TGTGCCAGCAGTTACGACAGGAGCTCCTACAATGAGCAGTTCTTC.

This chain joins TRBV5-6 and TRBJ2-1; perhaps TRBD1 as D (6 bases). The CDR3 loop spans 18 amino acids. Germline V lookup: CDR1 SGHDT, CDR2 YYEEEE. V dropped 4 bases and J dropped 5 bases, with 25 bases sitting between them. CDR3 residues: CASSPDGKLWGQNNEQFF. In nucleotides, the CDR3 is TGTGCCAGCAGCCCTGACGGAAAACTCTGGGGACAAAACAATGAGCAGTTCTTC.

The rearrangement links TRBV27 to TRBJ2-7, with TRBD1 identical over 9 bases. J lost 3 bases, V lost 4 bases, and 4 bases had no gene match. CDR1 is MNHEY, CDR2 SMNVEV, per germline (reference sequence). This CDR3 is built from 14 residues. In DNA, the CDR3 is TGTGCCAGCAGTTCCACGACAGGGGGCTACGAGCAGTACTTC. Translated, it gives CASSSTTGGYEQYF.

This chain connects TRBV14 to TRBJ2-2; maybe TRBD2 (6 bases). The germline V gene has CDR1 SGHDN and CDR2 FVKESK. The V and J ends lost 1 base and 0 bases respectively, with 12 bases between them. The CDR3 length is 17 residues. The CDR3 bases are TGTGCCAGCAGCCAAGGACTGACGGGAGCGAACACCGGGGAGCTGTTTTTT. This gives the protein CASSQGLTGANTGELFF. Filled out from reference TRBV14 and TRBJ2-2, the complete variable domain reads EAGVTQFPSHSVIEKGQTVTLRCDPISGHDNLYWYRRVMGKEIKFLLHFVKESKQDESGMPNNRFLAERTGGTYSTLKVQPAELEDSGVYFCASSQGLTGANTGELFFGEGSRLTVL.

The V gene is TRBV28, the J gene TRBJ1-3; no clear D gene. V was cut by 7 bases and J by 0 bases, with 10 bases left in between. CDR1 is MDHEN and CDR2 is SYDVKM in the germline V gene. The CDR3 has 14 residues. The CDR3: CASNDKGSGNTIYF. The CDR3 nucleotides are TGTGCCAGCAACGACAAGGGCTCTGGAAACACCATATATTTT.

This clone was observed a single time. The J gene is TRBJ2-5, the V gene TRBV6-5; perhaps TRBD1 as D (5 bases). Germline-derived CDR1 and CDR2 are MNHEY and SVGAGI. V lost 0 bases and J 1 base, leaving 9 bases between the germline ends. The CDR3 sequence is 15 residues long. The CDR3 DNA is TGTGCCAGCAGTTACTCGATCACAGGCCAAGAGACCCAGTACTTC. Its translation is CASSYSITGQETQYF.

This rearrangement joins TRBV5-1 to TRBJ2-7, with D hard to call. Germline-derived CDR1 and CDR2 are SGHRS and YFSETQ. There are 13 residues in the CDR3. Trimming stripped 6 bases from V and 5 bases from J, with 15 bases between. The CDR3 sequence: CASTNPVSDEQYF. CDR3 bases: TGCGCCAGCACCAACCCGGTCTCGGACGAGCAGTACTTC.

The V and J genes are TRBV18 and TRBJ2-1; 10 nucleotides align to TRBD1. The CDR3 spans 15 residues. Germline trimming cut 3 bases from V and 9 bases from J; bases unmatched to any gene: 8. Germline V gives CDR1 KGHSH, CDR2 LQKENI. CDR3 protein: CASSPDRGRDLEQFF. In nucleotides, the CDR3 is TGTGCCAGCTCACCCGACAGGGGGCGCGATCTTGAGCAGTTCTTC.

This chain uses TRBV23-1 with TRBJ2-2; no clear D gene. TRBV23-1 is reported as an ORF; its role is uncertain. This CDR3 has 15 amino acids. The ends were cut back, 0 bases at V and 6 bases at J, with 11 bases in the middle. The CDR3 sequence is CASSQSKWEAGELFF. The CDR3 coding sequence is TGCGCCAGCAGTCAATCGAAGTGGGAAGCCGGGGAGCTGTTTTTT.

The V call is TRBV5-1, the J call TRBJ2-7; the match to TRBD1 covers 8 bases. The CDR3 extends over 14 amino acids. After removal of 0 bases from V and 6 bases from J, the junction contained 5 bases not matched to a gene. The germline V gene encodes CDR1 SGHRS and CDR2 YFSETQ. CDR3 bases: TGCGCCAGCAGCTTGGGAGACAGGGGAACCGAGCAGTACTTC. It specifies CASSLGDRGTEQYF.